This passage covers 26 T cell receptor beta chains from one sample sequenced in a study of CD8 T cells in Susac syndrome. Reverse transcription of roughly 0.45 to 1 ug RNA was performed with random hexamers. TCRdb fed the immunoSEQ multiplex PCR reads into MiXCR, producing one record per CDR3 protein. The sample records approximately 120,000 distinct CDR3 sequences, roughly 91% being singletons. The sequenced sample was CD4+ T cells from PBMCs. Source of these receptors: a human donor in good health.

The chain employs TRBV20-1 and TRBJ2-7, with a possible D match to TRBD1 (6 bases). Trimming removed 5 bases from V and 7 bases from J, with 12 bases in between. There are 11 residues in the CDR3. CDR1 and CDR2 from the germline V gene are DFQATT and SNEGSKA (reference sequence). CDR3 DNA sequence: TGCAGTGCTGCACAGGGTCGGGAGCAGTACTTC. Protein sequence: CSAAQGREQYF.

The genes are TRBV29-1 and TRBJ2-7; tentative D call: TRBD2 (6 bases). Per the germline V gene, CDR1 is SQVTM and CDR2 is ANQGSEA. The germline V and J ends were trimmed by 8 bases and 4 bases, with 15 bases remaining between them. The CDR3 is 12 amino acids. CDR3 residues: CSIWTTEYEQYF. For the CDR3, the DNA is TGCAGCATCTGGACTACGGAGTACGAGCAGTACTTC.

The J gene is TRBJ1-3, the V gene TRBV5-1, with 7 bases identical to TRBD1. J was trimmed by 8 bases and V by 5 bases; bases with no gene match: 4. Germline V gives CDR1 SGHRS, CDR2 YFSETQ. The CDR3 length is 12 residues. DNA for the CDR3: TGCGCCAGCAGACAGGGGACGGACACCATATATTTT. Amino acids: CASRQGTDTIYF.

The V gene is TRBV5-4, the J gene TRBJ2-7, with TRBD2 identical over 11 bases. Germline loops: CDR1 SGHNT, CDR2 YYREEE (reference sequence). The CDR3 contains 14 residues. The ends lost 2 bases at V and 3 bases at J; junction bases unmatched: 1. The CDR3, as DNA: TGTGCCAGCAGCTTCGGGACTAGCGGCTACGAGCAGTACTTC. Translated, it gives CASSFGTSGYEQYF.

The table lists this clonotype with a count of one. The V call is TRBV12-5, the J call TRBJ1-1; D is uncertain. CDR1 is LGHNT and CDR2 is FRNRAP in the germline V gene. Trimming shortened V by 5 bases and J by 11 bases, and 6 bases separated the two germline ends. CDR3 length: 9 residues. The CDR3 bases are TGTGCTAGTGGTGAGCAGGCTTTCTTT. It yields the protein CASGEQAFF.

The genes are TRBV7-8 and TRBJ2-6; D is perhaps TRBD1 (5 bases). This CDR3 spans 15 amino acids. Germline-derived CDR1 and CDR2 are SGHVS and FQNEAQ. V was pared by 1 base and J by 2 bases, with 6 bases between. The CDR3 nucleotides read TGTGCCAGCAGCTTAGAGGGGACTGGGGCCAACGTCCTGACTTTC. Translating it yields CASSLEGTGANVLTF.

The chain joins TRBV7-9 to TRBJ2-1, with no clear D. CDR3 length: 14 residues. V gave up 1 base and J gave up 0 bases, with 4 bases separating them. Germline V CDR1 and CDR2: SEHNR, FQNEAQ (reference sequence). The CDR3 reads CASSLGASYNEQFF. Here the CDR3 DNA reads TGTGCCAGCAGCTTAGGGGCCTCCTACAATGAGCAGTTCTTC.

The rearrangement joins TRBV29-1 to TRBJ1-5; 9 positions agree with TRBD1. Germline CDR1 reads SQVTM; CDR2 reads ANQGSEA. V lost 6 bases to trimming and J lost 2 bases; unmatched junction nucleotides: 5. There are 14 residues in the CDR3. CDR3 region: CSVQQGAGNQPQHF. DNA for the CDR3: TGCAGCGTCCAACAGGGGGCGGGCAATCAGCCCCAGCATTTT.

The chain carries TRBV5-5 and TRBJ2-7; 8 bases fit TRBD1. This CDR3 has 13 residues. CDR1 is SGHKS, CDR2 YYEKEE, per germline (reference sequence). The junction had 5 bases not matched to a gene; V was cut back by 6 bases and J by 3 bases. For the CDR3, the DNA is TGTGCCAGCACCGGGGACAGGCACTACGAGCAGTACTTC. Protein: CASTGDRHYEQYF.

The J gene is TRBJ2-7, the V gene TRBV6-1, with 14 bases that match TRBD2. J was trimmed by 5 bases and V by 4 bases; bases with no gene match: 7. The length of the CDR3 is 16 residues. The germline gives CDR1 MNHNS, CDR2 SASEGT. CDR3 amino acids: CASSAVPGLAGDEQYF. Here the CDR3 DNA reads TGTGCCAGCAGTGCCGTACCGGGACTAGCGGGAGACGAGCAGTACTTC.

The chain uses TRBV5-1 and TRBJ1-1; unclear D gene. V lost 4 bases and J 1 base, leaving 11 bases between the germline ends. Per germline, CDR1 SGHRS and CDR2 YFSETQ. The CDR3 length is 14 residues. The CDR3 sequence is CASSPMGQNTEAFF. CDR3 nucleotides: TGCGCCAGCAGCCCTATGGGCCAGAACACTGAAGCTTTCTTT.

DNA of the CDR3: TGTGCCAGCAGCCTCCCGGGGGGCACTGCACTTGAGCAGTTCTTC. Encoded protein: CASSLPGGTALEQFF. The chain employs TRBV5-6 and TRBJ2-1; possible D gene TRBD2, 7 bases. The CDR3 runs 15 residues. V was pared by 4 bases and J by 9 bases, with 20 bases between. Germline loops: CDR1 SGHDT, CDR2 YYEEEE.

Regarding this clonotype: It is likely a read error, because the conserved phenylalanine at the end of the CDR3 is missing. The chain is built from TRBV19 and TRBJ1-5; D remains unclear. V was cut by 4 bases and J by 7 bases, with 5 bases left in between. Germline V lookup: CDR1 LNHDA, CDR2 SQIVND (reference sequence). The CDR3 runs to 11 residues. This CDR3 reads CASSNIQPQHL. The CDR3 nucleotides are TGTGCCAGTAGTAATATCCAGCCCCAGCATTTG.

The CDR3 DNA reads as TGTGCCAGCAGCCTACGTACCAGGGAGAGGCGCGAAAAACTGTTTTTT. Protein: CASSLRTRERREKLFF. V is TRBV6-2 or TRBV6-3 and J is TRBJ1-4, with D perhaps matching TRBD1 (5 bases). The V gene lost 6 bases and the J gene lost 8 bases, with 22 bases spanning the gap. CDR3 length equals 16 residues. CDR1 and CDR2 (germline): MNHEY, SVGEGT.

This chain uses TRBV7-8 with TRBJ1-1; a possible D gene is TRBD1 (5 bases). The V end was cut by 5 bases, the J end by 10 bases, with 17 bases between. The germline CDR1 and CDR2 sequences are SGHVS and FQNEAQ. The CDR3 totals 13 residues. CDR3 loop: CASSTWGQGGAFF. Here the CDR3 DNA reads TGTGCCAGCAGCACTTGGGGCCAAGGAGGAGCTTTCTTT.

This chain joins TRBV7-3 and TRBJ1-3, with no clear D. CDR1 and CDR2 (germline): SGHTA, FQGTGA. The CDR3 loop spans 12 amino acids. V shed 5 bases and J shed 7 bases, with 9 bases lying between them. The CDR3 coding sequence is TGTGCCAGCAGCGTGGAAGGGAACACCATATATTTT. Translating it yields CASSVEGNTIYF.

The V and J genes are TRBV5-1 and TRBJ1-2; D is unresolved. V lost 1 base to trimming and J lost 8 bases, with 9 bases between them. Per germline, CDR1 SGHRS and CDR2 YFSETQ. CDR3 length equals 12 residues. The CDR3 protein is CASSLPSQGYTF. The DNA of the CDR3 is TGCGCCAGCAGCTTGCCGAGCCAGGGCTACACCTTC.

This clonotype was detected only once. The chain is built from TRBV6-2 or TRBV6-3 and TRBJ1-5; a possible D gene is TRBD1 (6 bases). Per germline, CDR1 MNHEY and CDR2 SVGEGT. V lost 8 bases, J lost 2 bases, and 19 bases lay in between. The CDR3 is made up of 16 amino acids. The CDR3 bases are TGTGCCAGCTCTCAAGGGGGGGCTCGGGGCAATCAGCCCCAGCATTTT. It encodes CASSQGGARGNQPQHF.

The chain combines TRBV6-1 with TRBJ1-1; D is undetermined. The germline V gene encodes CDR1 MNHNS and CDR2 SASEGT. CDR3 length: 13 amino acids. The germline V and J ends were trimmed by 6 bases and 5 bases, with 13 bases remaining between them. CDR3: CASRVGPKTEAFF. DNA of the CDR3: TGTGCCAGCAGGGTAGGACCGAAAACTGAAGCTTTCTTT.

J is TRBJ2-1 and V is TRBV29-1; TRBD1 matches 7 bases. Per germline, CDR1 SQVTM and CDR2 ANQGSEA. This CDR3 has 15 residues. V lost 5 bases and J lost 6; bases outside the gene matches: 13. The CDR3 spells CSVRRTGTRGNEQFF. CDR3 DNA sequence: TGCAGCGTTCGCAGGACAGGAACTAGGGGCAATGAGCAGTTCTTC.

The rearrangement uses TRBV7-2 and TRBJ1-2, with 10 positions matching TRBD1. In germline, CDR1 is SGHTA, CDR2 FQGNSA. The CDR3 length is 15 residues. Trimming removed 5 bases from V and 7 bases from J; junction bases left unmatched: 10. The CDR3 coding sequence is TGTGCCAGCAGCATCTTTGACAGGGGGCTCGGTGGCTACACCTTC. Amino acid sequence: CASSIFDRGLGGYTF.

This chain joins TRBV29-1 and TRBJ1-2; the match to TRBD1 covers 9 bases. Germline-derived CDR1 and CDR2 are SQVTM and ANQGSEA. Trimming cost V 7 bases and J 8 bases; bases outside gene matches: 5. This CDR3 contains 11 residues. CDR3 sequence: CSGTGGDGYTF. The CDR3 DNA reads as TGCAGCGGCACAGGGGGCGACGGCTACACCTTC.

This chain connects TRBV14 to TRBJ1-2; 7 positions agree with TRBD1. The CDR3 is made up of 12 amino acids. V lost 5 bases and J lost 4; bases outside the gene matches: 1. The germline gives CDR1 SGHDN, CDR2 FVKESK. In nucleotides, the CDR3 is TGTGCCAGCAGCTCAGGGGGCTATGGCTACACCTTC. Translated: CASSSGGYGYTF.

The chain carries TRBV6-2 or TRBV6-3 and TRBJ1-5; tentatively, D is TRBD1 (6 bases). Germline CDR1 is MNHEY and CDR2 is SVGEGT. The ends were cut back, 0 bases at V and 1 base at J, with 13 bases in the middle. This CDR3 is built from 17 residues. DNA for the CDR3: TGTGCCAGCAGTTACTCACAGGGCGGTAGAAGCAATCAGCCCCAGCATTTT. The encoded protein is CASSYSQGGRSNQPQHF.

The chain is built from TRBV28 and TRBJ1-1, with D tentatively TRBD1 (6 bases). Deletions cut 8 bases from V and 0 bases from J, with 13 bases between. Germline CDR1 reads MDHEN; CDR2 reads SYDVKM. This CDR3 comprises 14 residues. CDR3 sequence (DNA): TGTGCCAGCCAGTCAGGGGCCATGAACACTGAAGCTTTCTTT. Its translation is CASQSGAMNTEAFF.

This clonotype was seen a single time. The rearrangement joins TRBV6-6 to TRBJ1-2, with a possible D match to TRBD1 (6 bases). Germline V gene sequence: CDR1 MNHNY, CDR2 SVGAGI (reference sequence). The CDR3 spans 15 residues. Trimming removed 1 base from V and 6 bases from J, with 15 bases in between. The CDR3 region is CASSYWGTGRDGYTF. CDR3 in DNA: TGTGCCAGCAGTTACTGGGGCACAGGGAGGGATGGCTACACCTTC.